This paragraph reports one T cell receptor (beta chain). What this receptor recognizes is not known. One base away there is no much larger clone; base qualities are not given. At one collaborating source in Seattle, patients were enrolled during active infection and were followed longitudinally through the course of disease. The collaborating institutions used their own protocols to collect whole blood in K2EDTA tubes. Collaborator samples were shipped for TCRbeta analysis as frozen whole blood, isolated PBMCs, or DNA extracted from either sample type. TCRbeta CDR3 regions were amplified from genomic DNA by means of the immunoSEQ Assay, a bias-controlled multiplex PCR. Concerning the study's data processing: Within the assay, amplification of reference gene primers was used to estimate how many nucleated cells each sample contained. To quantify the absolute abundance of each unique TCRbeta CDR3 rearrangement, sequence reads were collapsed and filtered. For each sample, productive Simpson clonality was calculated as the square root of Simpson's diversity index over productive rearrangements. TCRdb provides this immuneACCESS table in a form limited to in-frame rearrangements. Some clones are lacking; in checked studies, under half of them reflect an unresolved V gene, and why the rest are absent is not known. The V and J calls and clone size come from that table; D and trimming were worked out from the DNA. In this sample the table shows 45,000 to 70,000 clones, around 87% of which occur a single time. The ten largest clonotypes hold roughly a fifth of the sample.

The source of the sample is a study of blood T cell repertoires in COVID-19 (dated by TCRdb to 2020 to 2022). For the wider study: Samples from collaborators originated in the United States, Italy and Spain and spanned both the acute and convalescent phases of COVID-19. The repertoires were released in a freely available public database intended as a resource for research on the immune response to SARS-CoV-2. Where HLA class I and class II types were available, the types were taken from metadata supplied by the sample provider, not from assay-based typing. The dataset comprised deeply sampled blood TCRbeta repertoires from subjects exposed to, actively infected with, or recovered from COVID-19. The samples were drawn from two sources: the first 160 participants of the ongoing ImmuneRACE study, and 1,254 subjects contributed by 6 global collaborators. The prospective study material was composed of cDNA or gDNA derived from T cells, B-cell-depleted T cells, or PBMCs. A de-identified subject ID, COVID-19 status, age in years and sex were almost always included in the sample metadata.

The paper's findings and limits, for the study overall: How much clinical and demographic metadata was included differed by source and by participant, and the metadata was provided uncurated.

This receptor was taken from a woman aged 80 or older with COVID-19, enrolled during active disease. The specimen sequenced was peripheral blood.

The CDR3 amino acid sequence is: CASSQDTVFEAFF. The sequence in DNA is TGTGCCAGCAGCCAGGACACCGTCTTTGAAGCTTTCTTT. The V and J segments used are TRBV7-9 and TRBJ1-1; the D gene is perhaps TRBD1, from 5 matching bases. CDR1 and CDR2 were assigned from the germline V gene (reference sequence) as SEHNR and FQNEAQ. V is cut by 5 bases and J by 7 bases, and the space between the germline ends is 14 bases. Inclusive of the bounding cysteine and phenylalanine, the CDR3 is 13 residues long. The read is trimmed to its CDR3 DNA, 39 bases read in frame from base 1. Outside the CDR3, residues come from the reference TRBV7-9 and TRBJ1-1 proteins, so the full variable domain is: DTGVSQNPRHKITKRGQNVTFRCDPISEHNRLYWYRQTLGQGPEFLTYFQNEAQLEKSRLLSDRFSAERPKGSFSTLEIQRTEQGDSAMYLCASSQDTVFEAFFGQGTRLTVV.